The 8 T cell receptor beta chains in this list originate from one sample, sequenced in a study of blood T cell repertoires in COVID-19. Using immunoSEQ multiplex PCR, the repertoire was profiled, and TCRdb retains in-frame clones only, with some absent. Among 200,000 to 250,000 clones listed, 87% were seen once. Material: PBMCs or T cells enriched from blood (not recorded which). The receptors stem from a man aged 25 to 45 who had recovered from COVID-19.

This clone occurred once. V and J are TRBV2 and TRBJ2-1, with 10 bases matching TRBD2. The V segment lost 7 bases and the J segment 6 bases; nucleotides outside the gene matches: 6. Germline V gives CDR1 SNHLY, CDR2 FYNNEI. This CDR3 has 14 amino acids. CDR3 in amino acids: CASTRERGGNEQFF. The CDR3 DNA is TGTGCCAGCACGAGGGAGCGGGGGGGCAATGAGCAGTTCTTC.

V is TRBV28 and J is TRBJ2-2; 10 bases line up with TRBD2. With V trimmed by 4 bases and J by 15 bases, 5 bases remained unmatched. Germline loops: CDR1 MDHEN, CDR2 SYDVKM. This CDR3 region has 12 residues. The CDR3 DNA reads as TGTGCCAGCAGTTCGGTAGCGGGAGGTTTGTTTTTT. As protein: CASSSVAGGLFF.

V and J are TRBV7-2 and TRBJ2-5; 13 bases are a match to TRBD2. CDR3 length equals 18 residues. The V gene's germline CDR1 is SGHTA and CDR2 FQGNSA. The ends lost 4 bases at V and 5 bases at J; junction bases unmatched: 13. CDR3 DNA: TGTGCCAGCAGCTCGCCGGGACTAGCGGGATATCAGGGGGAGACCCAGTACTTC. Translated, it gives CASSSPGLAGYQGETQYF. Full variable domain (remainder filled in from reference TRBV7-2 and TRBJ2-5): GAGVSQSPSNKVTEKGKDVELRCDPISGHTALYWYRQSLGQGLEFLIYFQGNSAPDKSGLPSDRFSAERTGGSVSTLTIQRTQQEDSAVYLCASSSPGLAGYQGETQYFGPGTRLLVL.

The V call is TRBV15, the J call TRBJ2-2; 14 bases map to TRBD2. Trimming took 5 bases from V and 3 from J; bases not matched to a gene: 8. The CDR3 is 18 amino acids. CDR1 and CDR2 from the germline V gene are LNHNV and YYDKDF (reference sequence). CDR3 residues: CATSVKGLAGEHTGELFF. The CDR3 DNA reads TGTGCCACCAGCGTAAAGGGACTAGCGGGAGAACACACCGGGGAGCTGTTTTTT.

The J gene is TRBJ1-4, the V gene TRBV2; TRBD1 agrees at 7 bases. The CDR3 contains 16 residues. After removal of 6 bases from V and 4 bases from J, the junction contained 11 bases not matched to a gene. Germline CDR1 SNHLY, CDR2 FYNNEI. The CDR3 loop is CASRTPRGRSNEKLFF. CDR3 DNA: TGTGCCAGCAGGACACCTAGGGGGCGAAGTAATGAAAAACTGTTTTTT.

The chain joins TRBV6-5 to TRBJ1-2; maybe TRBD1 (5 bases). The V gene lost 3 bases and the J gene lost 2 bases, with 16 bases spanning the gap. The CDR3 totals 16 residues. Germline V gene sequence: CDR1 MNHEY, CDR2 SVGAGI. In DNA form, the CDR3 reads TGTGCCAGCAGTTATGGTCCCCAGGGTGCGAACTATGGCTACACCTTC. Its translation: CASSYGPQGANYGYTF.

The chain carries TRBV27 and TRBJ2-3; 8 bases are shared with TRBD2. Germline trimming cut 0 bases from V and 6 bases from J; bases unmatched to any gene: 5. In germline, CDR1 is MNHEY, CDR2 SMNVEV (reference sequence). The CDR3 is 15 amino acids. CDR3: CASSLSLTSDDTQYF. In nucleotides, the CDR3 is TGTGCCAGCAGTTTATCCCTGACTAGCGATGATACGCAGTATTTT.

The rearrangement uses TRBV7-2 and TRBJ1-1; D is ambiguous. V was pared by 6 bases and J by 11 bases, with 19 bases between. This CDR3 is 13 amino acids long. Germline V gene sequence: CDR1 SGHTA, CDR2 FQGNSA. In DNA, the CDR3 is TGTGCCAGCAGTAAAGTAGTCCCCGTGGTCGCTTTCTTT. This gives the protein CASSKVVPVVAFF.